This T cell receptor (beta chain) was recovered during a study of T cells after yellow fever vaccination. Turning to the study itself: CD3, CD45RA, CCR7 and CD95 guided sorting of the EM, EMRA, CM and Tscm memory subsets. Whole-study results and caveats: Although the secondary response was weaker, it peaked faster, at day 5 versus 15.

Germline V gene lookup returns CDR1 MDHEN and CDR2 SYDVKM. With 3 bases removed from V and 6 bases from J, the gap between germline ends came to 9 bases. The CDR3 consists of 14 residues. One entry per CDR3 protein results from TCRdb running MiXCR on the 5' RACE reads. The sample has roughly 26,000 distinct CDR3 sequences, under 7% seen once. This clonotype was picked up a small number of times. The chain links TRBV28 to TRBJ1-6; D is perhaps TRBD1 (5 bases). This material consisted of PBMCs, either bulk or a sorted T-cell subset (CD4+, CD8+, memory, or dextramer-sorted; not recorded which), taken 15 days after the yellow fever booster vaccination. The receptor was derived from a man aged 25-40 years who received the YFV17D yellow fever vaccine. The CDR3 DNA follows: TGTGCCAGCAGTTTGCAGGGACGTAATTCACCCCTCCACTTT. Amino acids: CASSLQGRNSPLHF.